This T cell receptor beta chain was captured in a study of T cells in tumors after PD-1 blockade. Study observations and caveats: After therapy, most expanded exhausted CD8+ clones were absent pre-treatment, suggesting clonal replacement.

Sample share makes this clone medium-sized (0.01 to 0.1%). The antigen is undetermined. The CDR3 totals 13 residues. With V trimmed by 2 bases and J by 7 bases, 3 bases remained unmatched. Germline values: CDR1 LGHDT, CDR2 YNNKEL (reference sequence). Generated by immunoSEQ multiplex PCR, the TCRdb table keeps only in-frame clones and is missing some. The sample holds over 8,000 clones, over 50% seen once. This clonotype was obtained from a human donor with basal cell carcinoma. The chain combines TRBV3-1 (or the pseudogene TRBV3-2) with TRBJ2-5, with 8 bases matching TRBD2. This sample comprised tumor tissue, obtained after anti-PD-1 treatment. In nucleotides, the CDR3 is TGTGCCAGCAGCCAAACCGGGGGGGCGACCCAGTACTTC. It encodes CASSQTGGATQYF.